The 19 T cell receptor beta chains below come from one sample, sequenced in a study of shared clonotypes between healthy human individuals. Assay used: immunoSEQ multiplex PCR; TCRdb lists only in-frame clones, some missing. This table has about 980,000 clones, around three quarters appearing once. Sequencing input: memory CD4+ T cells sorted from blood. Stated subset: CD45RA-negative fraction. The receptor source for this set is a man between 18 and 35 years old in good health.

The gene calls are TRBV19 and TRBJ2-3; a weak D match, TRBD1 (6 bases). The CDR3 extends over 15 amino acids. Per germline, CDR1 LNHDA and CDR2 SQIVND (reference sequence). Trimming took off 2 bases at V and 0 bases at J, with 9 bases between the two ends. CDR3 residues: CASSIRQGSTDTQYF. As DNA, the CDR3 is TGTGCCAGTAGTATACGGCAGGGGAGCACAGATACGCAGTATTTT.

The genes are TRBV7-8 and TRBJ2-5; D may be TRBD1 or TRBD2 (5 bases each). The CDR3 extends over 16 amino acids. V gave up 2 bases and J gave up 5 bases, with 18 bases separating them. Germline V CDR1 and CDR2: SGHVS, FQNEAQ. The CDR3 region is CASSLLGVGFVETQYF. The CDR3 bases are TGTGCCAGCAGCTTATTGGGGGTGGGGTTTGTGGAGACCCAGTACTTC.

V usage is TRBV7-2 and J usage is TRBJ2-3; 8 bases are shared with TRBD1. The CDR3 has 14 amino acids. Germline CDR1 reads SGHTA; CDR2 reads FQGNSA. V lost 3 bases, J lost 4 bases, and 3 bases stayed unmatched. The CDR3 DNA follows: TGTGCCAGCAGCTTTTCAGGGGGCCCAGATACGCAGTATTTT. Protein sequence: CASSFSGGPDTQYF.

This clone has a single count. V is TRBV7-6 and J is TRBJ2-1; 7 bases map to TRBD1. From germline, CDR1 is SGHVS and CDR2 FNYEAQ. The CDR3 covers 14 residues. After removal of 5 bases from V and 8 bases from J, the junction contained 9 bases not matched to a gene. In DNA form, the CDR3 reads TGTGCCAGCAGCAAAGCAAGGGGGCGGGATGAGCAGTTCTTC. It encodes CASSKARGRDEQFF.

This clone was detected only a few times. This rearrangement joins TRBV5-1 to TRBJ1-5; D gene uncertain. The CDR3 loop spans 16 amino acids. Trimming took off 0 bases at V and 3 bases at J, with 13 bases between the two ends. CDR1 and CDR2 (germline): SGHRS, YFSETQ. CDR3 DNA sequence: TGCGCCAGCAGCTTGGGCGGATCGGGGTACAATCAGCCCCAGCATTTT. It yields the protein CASSLGGSGYNQPQHF.

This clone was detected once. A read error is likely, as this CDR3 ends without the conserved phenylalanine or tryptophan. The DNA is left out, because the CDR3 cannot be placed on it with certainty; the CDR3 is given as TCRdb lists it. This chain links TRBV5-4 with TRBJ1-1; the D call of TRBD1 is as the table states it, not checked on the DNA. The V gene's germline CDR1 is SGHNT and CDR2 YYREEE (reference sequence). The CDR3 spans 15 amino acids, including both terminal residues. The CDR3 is CASSLGGRTQTPALG.

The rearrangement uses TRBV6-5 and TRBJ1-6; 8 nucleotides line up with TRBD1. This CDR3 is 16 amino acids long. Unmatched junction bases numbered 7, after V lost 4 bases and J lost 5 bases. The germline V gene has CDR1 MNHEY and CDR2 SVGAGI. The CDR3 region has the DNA TGTGCCAGCAGTTTGGAGACAGGGGCTAATAATTCACCCCTCCACTTT. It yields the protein CASSLETGANNSPLHF.

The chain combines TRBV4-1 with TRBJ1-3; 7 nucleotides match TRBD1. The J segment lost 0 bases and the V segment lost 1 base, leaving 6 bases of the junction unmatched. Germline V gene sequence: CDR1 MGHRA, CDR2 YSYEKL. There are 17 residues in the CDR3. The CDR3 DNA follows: TGCGCCAGCAGCCAAGGACAGGGACCCTCCTCTGGAAACACCATATATTTT. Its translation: CASSQGQGPSSGNTIYF.

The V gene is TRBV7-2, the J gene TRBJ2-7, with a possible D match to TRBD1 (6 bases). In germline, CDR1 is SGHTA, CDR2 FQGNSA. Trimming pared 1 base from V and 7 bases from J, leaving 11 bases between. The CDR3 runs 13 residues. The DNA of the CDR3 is TGTGCCAGCAGCTTAGAGGATGGGACAGAGCAGTACTTC. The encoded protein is CASSLEDGTEQYF.

CDR3 sequence reads: CAISESTSGGATDTQYF. The CDR3 bases are TGTGCCATCAGTGAGTCGACCAGCGGGGGGGCCACAGATACGCAGTATTTT. The chain carries TRBV10-3 and TRBJ2-3; 10 nucleotides agree with TRBD2. There are 17 residues in the CDR3. The J segment lost 2 bases and the V segment lost 0 bases, leaving 5 bases of the junction unmatched. Germline CDR1 ENHRY, CDR2 SYGVKD.

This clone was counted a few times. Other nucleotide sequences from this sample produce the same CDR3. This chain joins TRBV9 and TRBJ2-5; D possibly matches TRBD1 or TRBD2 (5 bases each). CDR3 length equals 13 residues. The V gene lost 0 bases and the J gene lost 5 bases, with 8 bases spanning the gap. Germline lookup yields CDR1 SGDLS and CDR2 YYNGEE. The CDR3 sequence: CASSVGGKETQYF. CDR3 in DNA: TGTGCCAGCAGCGTAGGGGGGAAGGAGACCCAGTACTTC.

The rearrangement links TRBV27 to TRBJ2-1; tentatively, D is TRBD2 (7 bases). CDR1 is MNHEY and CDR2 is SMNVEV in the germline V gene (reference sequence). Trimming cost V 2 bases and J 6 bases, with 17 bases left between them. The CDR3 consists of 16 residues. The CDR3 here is CASSLEGGTRLNEQFF. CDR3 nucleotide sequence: TGTGCCAGCAGTTTAGAGGGGGGGACGCGTCTCAATGAGCAGTTCTTC.

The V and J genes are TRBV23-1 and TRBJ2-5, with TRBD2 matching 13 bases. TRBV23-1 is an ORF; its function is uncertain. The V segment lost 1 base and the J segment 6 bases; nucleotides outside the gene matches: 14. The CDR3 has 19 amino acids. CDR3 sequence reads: CASSQLYTSGRASVKTQYF. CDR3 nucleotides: TGCGCCAGCAGTCAATTGTATACTAGCGGGAGGGCCTCTGTAAAGACCCAGTACTTC.

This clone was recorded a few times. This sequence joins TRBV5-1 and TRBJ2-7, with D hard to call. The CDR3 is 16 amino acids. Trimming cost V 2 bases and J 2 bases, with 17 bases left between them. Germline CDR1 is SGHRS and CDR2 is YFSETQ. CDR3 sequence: CASSFLSIGKTYEQYF. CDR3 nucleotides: TGCGCCAGCAGCTTCCTGTCTATAGGGAAGACCTACGAGCAGTACTTC.

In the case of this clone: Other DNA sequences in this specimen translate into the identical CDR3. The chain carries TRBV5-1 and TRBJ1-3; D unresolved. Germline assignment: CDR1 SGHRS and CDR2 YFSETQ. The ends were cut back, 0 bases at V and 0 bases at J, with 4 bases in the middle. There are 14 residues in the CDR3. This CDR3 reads CASSLGSSGNTIYF. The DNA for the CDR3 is TGCGCCAGCAGCTTGGGCAGCTCTGGAAACACCATATATTTT.

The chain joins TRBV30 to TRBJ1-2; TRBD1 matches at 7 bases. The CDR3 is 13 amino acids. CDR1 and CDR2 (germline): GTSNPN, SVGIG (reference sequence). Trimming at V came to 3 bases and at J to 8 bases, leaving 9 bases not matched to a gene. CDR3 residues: CAWSARGTEGYTF. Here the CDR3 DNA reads TGTGCCTGGAGCGCCAGGGGGACTGAAGGCTACACCTTC.

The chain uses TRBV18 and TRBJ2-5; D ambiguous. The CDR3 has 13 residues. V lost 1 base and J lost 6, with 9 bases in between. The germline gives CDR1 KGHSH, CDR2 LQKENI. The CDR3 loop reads CASSPLKGQTQYF. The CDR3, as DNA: TGTGCCAGCTCACCACTCAAGGGCCAGACCCAGTACTTC.

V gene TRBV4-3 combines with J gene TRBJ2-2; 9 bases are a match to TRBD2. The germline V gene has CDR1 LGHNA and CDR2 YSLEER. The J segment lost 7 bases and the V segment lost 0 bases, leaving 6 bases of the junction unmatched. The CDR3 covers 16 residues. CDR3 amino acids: CASSQEWREGSGELFF. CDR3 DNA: TGCGCCAGCAGCCAAGAATGGCGGGAGGGCAGCGGGGAGCTGTTTTTT.

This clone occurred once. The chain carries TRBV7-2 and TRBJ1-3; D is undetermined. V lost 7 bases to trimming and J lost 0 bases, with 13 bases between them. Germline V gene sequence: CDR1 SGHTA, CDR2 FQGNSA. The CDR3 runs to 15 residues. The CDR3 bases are TGTGCCAGCATCCCCCCGTCGGGCTCTGGAAACACCATATATTTT. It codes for CASIPPSGSGNTIYF.